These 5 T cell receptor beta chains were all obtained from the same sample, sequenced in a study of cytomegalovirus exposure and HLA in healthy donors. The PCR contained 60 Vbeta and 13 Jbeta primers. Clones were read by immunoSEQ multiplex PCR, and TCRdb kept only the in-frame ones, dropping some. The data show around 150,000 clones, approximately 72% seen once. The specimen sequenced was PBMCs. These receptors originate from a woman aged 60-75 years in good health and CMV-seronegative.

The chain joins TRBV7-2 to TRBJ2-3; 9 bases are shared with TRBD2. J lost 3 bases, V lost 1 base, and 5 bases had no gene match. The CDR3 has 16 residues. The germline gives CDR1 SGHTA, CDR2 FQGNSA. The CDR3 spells CASSLVGTSPTDTQYF. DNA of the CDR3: TGTGCCAGCAGCTTAGTAGGGACTAGCCCGACAGATACGCAGTATTTT.

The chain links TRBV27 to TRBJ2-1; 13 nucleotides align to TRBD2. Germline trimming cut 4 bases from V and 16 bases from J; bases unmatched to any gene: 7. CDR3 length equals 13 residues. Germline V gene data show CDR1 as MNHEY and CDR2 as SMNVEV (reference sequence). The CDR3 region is CASSSGTSGKNFF. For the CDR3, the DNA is TGTGCCAGCAGTTCCGGGACTAGCGGGAAGAACTTCTTC.

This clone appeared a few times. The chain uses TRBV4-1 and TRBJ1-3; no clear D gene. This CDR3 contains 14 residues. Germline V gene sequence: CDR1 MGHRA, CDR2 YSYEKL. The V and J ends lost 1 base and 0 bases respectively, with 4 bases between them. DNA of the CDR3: TGCGCCAGCAGCCAAGTATTCTCTGGAAACACCATATATTTT. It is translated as CASSQVFSGNTIYF.

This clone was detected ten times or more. Here the CDR3 reads CASSDSPFTDTQYF. In DNA form, the CDR3 reads TGTGCCAGCAGTGACTCCCCCTTCACAGATACGCAGTATTTT. The chain recombines TRBV6-4 with TRBJ2-3; D is uncertain. This CDR3 spans 14 amino acids. CDR1 MRHNA and CDR2 SNTAGT come from the germline V gene. The V end lost 0 bases, the J end lost 2 bases, and 6 bases lay between the germline ends.

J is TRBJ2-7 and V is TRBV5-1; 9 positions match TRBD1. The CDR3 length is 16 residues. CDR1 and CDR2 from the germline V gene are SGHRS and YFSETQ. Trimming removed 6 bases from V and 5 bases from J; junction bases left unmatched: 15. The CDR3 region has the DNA TGCGCCAGCAAACGCCGGCCCCGGGACAGGGACCACGAGCAGTACTTC. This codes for CASKRRPRDRDHEQYF.